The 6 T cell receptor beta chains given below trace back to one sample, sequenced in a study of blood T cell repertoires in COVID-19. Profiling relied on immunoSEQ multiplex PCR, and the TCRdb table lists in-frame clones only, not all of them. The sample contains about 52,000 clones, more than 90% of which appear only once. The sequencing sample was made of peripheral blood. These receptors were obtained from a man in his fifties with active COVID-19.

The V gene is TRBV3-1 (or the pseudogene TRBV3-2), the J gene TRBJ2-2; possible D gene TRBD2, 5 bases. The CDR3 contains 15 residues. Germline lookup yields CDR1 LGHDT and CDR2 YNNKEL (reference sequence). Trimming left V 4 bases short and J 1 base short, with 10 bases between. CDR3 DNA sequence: TGTGCCAGCAGCCCCCGGGAAGGGAACACCGGGGAGCTGTTTTTT. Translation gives CASSPREGNTGELFF.

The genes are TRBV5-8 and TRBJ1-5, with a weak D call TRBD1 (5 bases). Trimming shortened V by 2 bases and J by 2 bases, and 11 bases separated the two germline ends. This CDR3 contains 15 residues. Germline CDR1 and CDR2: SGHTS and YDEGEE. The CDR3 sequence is CASSLSRVGNQPQHF. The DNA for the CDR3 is TGTGCCAGCAGCTTAAGCAGGGTGGGCAATCAGCCCCAGCATTTT.

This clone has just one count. The CDR3 sequence: CASSAGDPWPQHF. CDR3 bases: TGTGCCAGCAGTGCGGGGGACCCCTGGCCCCAGCATTTT. The rearrangement uses TRBV28 and TRBJ1-5; D possibly corresponds to TRBD1 (5 bases). This CDR3 is built from 13 residues. The germline V gene has CDR1 MDHEN and CDR2 SYDVKM. Trimming removed 5 bases from V and 9 bases from J, with 14 bases in between.

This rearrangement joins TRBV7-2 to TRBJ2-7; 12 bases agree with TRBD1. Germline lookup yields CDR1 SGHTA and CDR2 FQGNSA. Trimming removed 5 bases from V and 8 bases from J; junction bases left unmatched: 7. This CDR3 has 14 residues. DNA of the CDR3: TGTGCCAGCAGCCGGGGACAGGGGGCGACAAAGCAGTACTTC. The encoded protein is CASSRGQGATKQYF.

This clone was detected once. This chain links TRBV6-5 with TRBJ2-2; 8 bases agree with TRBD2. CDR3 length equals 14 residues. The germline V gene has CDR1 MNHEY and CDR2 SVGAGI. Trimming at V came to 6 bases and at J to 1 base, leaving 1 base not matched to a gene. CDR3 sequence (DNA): TGTGCCAGCAGAACTAGCGGGAACACCGGGGAGCTGTTTTTT. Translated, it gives CASRTSGNTGELFF.

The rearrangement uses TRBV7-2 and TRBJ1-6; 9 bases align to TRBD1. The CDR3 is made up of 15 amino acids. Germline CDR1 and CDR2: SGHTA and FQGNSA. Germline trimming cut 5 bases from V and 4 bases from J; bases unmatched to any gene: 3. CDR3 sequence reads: CASSTGTGYNSPLHF. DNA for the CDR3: TGTGCCAGCAGCACTGGGACAGGGTATAATTCACCCCTCCACTTT.